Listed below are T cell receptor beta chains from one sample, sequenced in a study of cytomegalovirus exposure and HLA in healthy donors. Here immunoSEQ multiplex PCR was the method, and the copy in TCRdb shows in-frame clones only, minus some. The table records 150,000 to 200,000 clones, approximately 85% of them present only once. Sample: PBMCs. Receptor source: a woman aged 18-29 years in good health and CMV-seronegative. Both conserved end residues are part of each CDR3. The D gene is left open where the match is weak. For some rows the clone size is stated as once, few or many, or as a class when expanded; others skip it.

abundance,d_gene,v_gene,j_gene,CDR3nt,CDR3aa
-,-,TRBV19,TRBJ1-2,TGTGCCAGTAGTATGGGCGGGACGAATGGCTACACCTTC,CASSMGGTNGYTF
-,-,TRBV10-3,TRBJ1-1,TGTGCCATCGATCAGGGTACTGAAGCTTTCTTT,CAIDQGTEAFF
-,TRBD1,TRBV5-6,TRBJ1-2,TGTGCCAGCAGTCATTGGGACAGGGATACCTATGGCTACACCTTC,CASSHWDRDTYGYTF
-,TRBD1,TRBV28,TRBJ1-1,TGTGCCAGCAGTTTCCCCAAGGGGGCCCTGCGACACACACCATCGAACACTGAAGCTTTCTTT,CASSFPKGALRHTPSNTEAFF
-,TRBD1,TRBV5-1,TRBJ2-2,TGCGCCAGCAGCTTGGTGACAGGGGGCGGTTCGAACACCGGGGAGCTGTTTTTT,CASSLVTGGGSNTGELFF
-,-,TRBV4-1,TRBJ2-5,TGCGCCAGCAGCCAAGAACATGGGGGCGTTAAAGAGACCCAGTACTTC,CASSQEHGGVKETQYF
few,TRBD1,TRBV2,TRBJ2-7,TGTGCCGGAGCTGGACAGGGGGCGCACGAGCAGTACTTC,CAGAGQGAHEQYF
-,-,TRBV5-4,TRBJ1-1,TGTGCCAGCAGCGTTAAAGGGGGGGGCGGAGCTTTCTTT,CASSVKGGGGAFF
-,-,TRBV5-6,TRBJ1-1,TGTGCCAGCAGCTTTGGAGGCGCGTACACTGAAGCTTTCTTT,CASSFGGAYTEAFF
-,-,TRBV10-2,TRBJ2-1,TGCGCCAGCAGTGAGCGATTGGGCCTGAGCCACAATGAGCAGTTCTTC,CASSERLGLSHNEQFF
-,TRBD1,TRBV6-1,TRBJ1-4,TGTGCCAGCAGTGGGCGAGGGACAGCTAATGAAAAACTGTTTTTT,CASSGRGTANEKLFF
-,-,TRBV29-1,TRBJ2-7,TGCAGCGCCGGGACAAATACCTACGAGCAGTACTTC,CSAGTNTYEQYF
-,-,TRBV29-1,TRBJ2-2,TGCAGCGCTGTTGGGGGGACCGGGGAGCTGTTTTTT,CSAVGGTGELFF
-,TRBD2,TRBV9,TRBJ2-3,TGTGCCAGCAGCGCGACTAGCGGGGGGGTCGATACGCAGTATTTT,CASSATSGGVDTQYF
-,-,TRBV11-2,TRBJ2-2,TGTGCCAGCAGCTTAGAACAGAAGAACACCGGGGAGCTGTTTTTT,CASSLEQKNTGELFF
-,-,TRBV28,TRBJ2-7,TGTGCCAGCAGTTTAACGGACTACGGCTCCTACGAGCAGTACTTC,CASSLTDYGSYEQYF
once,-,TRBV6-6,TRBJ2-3,TGTGCCAGCAGTTACGTCTTGGGCAGAAGCACAGATACGCAGTATTTT,CASSYVLGRSTDTQYF
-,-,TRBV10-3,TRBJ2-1,TGTGCCATCAGTTCTCGGGACACGTCCTACAATGAGCAGTTCTTC,CAISSRDTSYNEQFF
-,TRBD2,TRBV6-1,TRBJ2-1,TGTGCCAGCGGCCCCCAGGGACTAGCGGGTGAGCAGTTCTTC,CASGPQGLAGEQFF
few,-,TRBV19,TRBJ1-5,TGTGCCAGTAGTATTGGGCTAGCGGATCAGCCCCAGCATTTT,CASSIGLADQPQHF
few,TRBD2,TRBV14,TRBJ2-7,TGTGCCAGCAGCCATGGGAGGGGATACTACGAGCAGTACTTC,CASSHGRGYYEQYF
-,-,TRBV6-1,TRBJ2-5,TGTGCCAGCAGTGAACGGCGGGCCCAAGAGACCCAGTACTTC,CASSERRAQETQYF
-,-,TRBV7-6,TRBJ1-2,TGTGCCAGCAGCCCGCGGGACGGTGGGTCGCATGGCTACACCTTC,CASSPRDGGSHGYTF
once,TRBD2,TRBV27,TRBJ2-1,TGTGCCAGCAGCTCAACTAGCGGTGCCTACAATGAGCAGTTCTTC,CASSSTSGAYNEQFF
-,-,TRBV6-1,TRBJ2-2,TGTGCCAGCAGCCCCGGGACACCAATTACCGGGGAGCTGTTTTTT,CASSPGTPITGELFF
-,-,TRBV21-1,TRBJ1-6,TGTGCCAGCAGCAAAGAAGGCAGGGTGGATTCACCCCTCCACTTT,CASSKEGRVDSPLHF
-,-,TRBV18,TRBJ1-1,TGTGCCAGCTCACGAAGATTCGGTAGGGGATTGAACACTGAAGCTTTCTTT,CASSRRFGRGLNTEAFF
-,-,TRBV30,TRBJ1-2,TGTGCCTGGACTTTCCAGGAAAACTATGGCTACACCTTC,CAWTFQENYGYTF
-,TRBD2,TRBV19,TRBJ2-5,TGTGCCAGTAGTACCCTAGCGGTCGGTTCGGAGACCCAGTACTTC,CASSTLAVGSETQYF
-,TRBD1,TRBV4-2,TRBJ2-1,TGTGCCAGCAGCCAGGAAGGACAGGGGGTCCAAAATGAGCAGTTCTTC,CASSQEGQGVQNEQFF
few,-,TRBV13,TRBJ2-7,TGTGCCAGCAGCCAATCAGGTACCTACGAGCAGTACTTC,CASSQSGTYEQYF
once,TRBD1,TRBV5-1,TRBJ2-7,TGCGCCAGCAGCCCCAAAGGACAGGGGGTGATATACGAGCAGTACTTC,CASSPKGQGVIYEQYF
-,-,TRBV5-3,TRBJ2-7,TGTGCCAGAAGCTTGCGGAGGTCCTACGAGCAGTACTTC,CARSLRRSYEQYF
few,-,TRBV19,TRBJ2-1,TGTGCCAGTAGTATTGCTAGGGGAGGTGAGCAGTTCTTC,CASSIARGGEQFF
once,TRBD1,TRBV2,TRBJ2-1,TGTGCCACCGTTCGCCGGGACAGGGAGGGTGAGCAGTTCTTC,CATVRRDREGEQFF